The entry that follows covers one TCR beta chain sequence. The antigen is unknown. This CDR3 comprises 15 residues. The V end was cut by 0 bases, the J end by 4 bases, with 10 bases between. The germline V gene has CDR1 SGHVS and CDR2 FQNEAQ. TCRdb itself ran the RT-PCR reads through MiXCR, one entry per CDR3 protein. The sample records roughly 570,000 distinct CDR3 sequences, around 15% being singletons. The data were obtained in a study of response to subunit inactivated influenza vaccine. General study results and limits: The authors proposed limited new T cell recruitment per seasonal influenza vaccination.

This sequence joins TRBV7-8 and TRBJ2-1; D uncertain. This TCR came from a man aged 45 to 65 who received an inactivated influenza vaccine. The specimen comprised PBMCs from blood, sampled about 13 days after vaccination. The chain's CDR3 is CASSLASLEYNEQFF. DNA of the CDR3: TGTGCCAGCAGCTTAGCTTCTCTAGAGTACAATGAGCAGTTCTTC.